This T cell receptor (beta chain) was recorded in a study of TIL therapy for anti-PD-1-resistant metastatic lung cancer. Across the study: Median tumor mutation burden was approximately 1.5 mutations per megabase.

A single count supports this clone. V was cut by 0 bases and J by 4 bases, with 7 bases left in between. The CDR3 is 14 amino acids. Germline values: CDR1 MNHNY, CDR2 SVGAGI (reference sequence). The time point: pre-treatment sample, taken before nivolumab and TIL therapy. This was the immunoSEQ v3 assay. Sequenced by immunoSEQ multiplex PCR; TCRdb stores in-frame clones only, minus some. The sample records about 16,000 clones, approximately 74% being singletons. This TCR came from a person aged 25 to 79 with non-small cell lung cancer. The rearrangement links TRBV6-6 to TRBJ2-1; D remains unclear. Sample: blood, taken at baseline. The CDR3 here is CASSYSPRYNEQFF. Written as DNA, the CDR3 is TGTGCCAGCAGTTACTCTCCTCGGTACAATGAGCAGTTCTTC.